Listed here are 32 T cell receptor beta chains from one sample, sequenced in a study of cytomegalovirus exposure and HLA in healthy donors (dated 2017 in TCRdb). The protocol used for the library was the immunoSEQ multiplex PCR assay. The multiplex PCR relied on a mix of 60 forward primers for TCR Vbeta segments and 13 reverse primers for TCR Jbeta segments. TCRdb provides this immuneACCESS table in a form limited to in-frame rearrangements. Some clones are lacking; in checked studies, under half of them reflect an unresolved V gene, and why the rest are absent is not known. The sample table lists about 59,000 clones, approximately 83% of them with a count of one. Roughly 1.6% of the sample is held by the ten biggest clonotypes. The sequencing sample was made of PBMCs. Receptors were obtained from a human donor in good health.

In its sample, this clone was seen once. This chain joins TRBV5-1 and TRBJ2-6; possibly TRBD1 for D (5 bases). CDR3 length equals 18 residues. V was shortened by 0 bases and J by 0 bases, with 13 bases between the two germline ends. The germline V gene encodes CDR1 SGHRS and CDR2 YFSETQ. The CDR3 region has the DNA TGCGCCAGCAGCTTGGCTCCAGGGCGAACCTCTGGGGCCAACGTCCTGACTTTC. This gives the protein CASSLAPGRTSGANVLTF.

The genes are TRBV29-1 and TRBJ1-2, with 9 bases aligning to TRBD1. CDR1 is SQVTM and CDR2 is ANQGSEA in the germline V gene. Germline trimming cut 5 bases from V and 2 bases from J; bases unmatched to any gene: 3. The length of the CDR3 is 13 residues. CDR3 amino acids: CSVNRGRNYGYTF. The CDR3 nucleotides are TGCAGCGTTAACAGGGGGCGAAACTATGGCTACACCTTC.

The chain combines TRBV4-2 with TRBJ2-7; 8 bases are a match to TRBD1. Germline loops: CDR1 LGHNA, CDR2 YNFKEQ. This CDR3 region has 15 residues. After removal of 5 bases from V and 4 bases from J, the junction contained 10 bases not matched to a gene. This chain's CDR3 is CASSYSGTGQYEQYF. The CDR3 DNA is TGTGCCAGCAGCTACTCCGGGACAGGACAATACGAGCAGTACTTC.

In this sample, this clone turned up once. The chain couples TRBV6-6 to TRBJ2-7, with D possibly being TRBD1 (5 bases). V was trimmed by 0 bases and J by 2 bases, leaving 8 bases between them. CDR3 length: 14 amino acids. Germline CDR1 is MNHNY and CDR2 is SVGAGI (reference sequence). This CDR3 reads CASSYSGDTYEQYF. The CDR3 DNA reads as TGTGCCAGCAGTTACTCAGGGGATACCTACGAGCAGTACTTC.

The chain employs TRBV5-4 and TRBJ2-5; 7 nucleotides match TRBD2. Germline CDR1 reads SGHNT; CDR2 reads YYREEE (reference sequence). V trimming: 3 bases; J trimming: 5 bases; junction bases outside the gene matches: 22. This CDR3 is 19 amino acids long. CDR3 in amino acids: CASSSRASAGWSLDETQYF. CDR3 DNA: TGTGCCAGCAGCTCACGTGCCTCAGCGGGATGGTCGTTGGATGAGACCCAGTACTTC.

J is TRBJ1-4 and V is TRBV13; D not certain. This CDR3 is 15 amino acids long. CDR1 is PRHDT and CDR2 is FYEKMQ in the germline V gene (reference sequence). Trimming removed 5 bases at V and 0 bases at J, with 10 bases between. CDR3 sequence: CASSASDATNEKLFF. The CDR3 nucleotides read TGTGCCAGCAGCGCGTCCGATGCAACTAATGAAAAACTGTTTTTT. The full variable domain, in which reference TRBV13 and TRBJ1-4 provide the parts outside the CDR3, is AAGVIQSPRHLIKEKRETATLKCYPIPRHDTVYWYQQGPGQDPQFLISFYEKMQSDKGSIPDRFSAQQFSDYHSELNMSSLELGDSALYFCASSASDATNEKLFFGSGTQLSVL.

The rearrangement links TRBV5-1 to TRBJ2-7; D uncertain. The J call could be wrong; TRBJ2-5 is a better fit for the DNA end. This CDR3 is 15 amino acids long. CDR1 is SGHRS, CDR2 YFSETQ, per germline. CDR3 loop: CASSQGLSRLETQYF. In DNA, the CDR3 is TGCGCCAGCAGCCAAGGTCTCAGTCGTCTGGAGACCCAGTACTTC.

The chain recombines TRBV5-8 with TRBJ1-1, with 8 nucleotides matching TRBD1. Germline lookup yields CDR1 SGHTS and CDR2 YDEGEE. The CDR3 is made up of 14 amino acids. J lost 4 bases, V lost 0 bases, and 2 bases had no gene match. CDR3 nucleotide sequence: TGTGCCAGCAGCTTGGGGACAGGGTTCACTGAAGCTTTCTTT. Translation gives CASSLGTGFTEAFF.

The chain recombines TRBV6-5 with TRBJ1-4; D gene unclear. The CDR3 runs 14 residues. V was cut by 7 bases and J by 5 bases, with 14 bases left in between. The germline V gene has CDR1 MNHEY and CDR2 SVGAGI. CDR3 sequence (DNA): TGTGCCAGCATGCGAGGTCTGACGAATGAAAAACTGTTTTTT. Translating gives CASMRGLTNEKLFF.

This chain's CDR3 is CATYLTASYEQYF. The CDR3 DNA follows: TGTGCCACATACCTGACAGCCTCCTACGAGCAGTACTTC. The chain links TRBV6-1 to TRBJ2-7; tentative D call: TRBD1 (5 bases). This CDR3 comprises 13 residues. Germline CDR1 and CDR2: MNHNS and SASEGT. V lost 10 bases and J 0 bases, leaving 13 bases between the germline ends.

The CDR3 DNA follows: TGTGCCAGCAGGGAACTAGCGGGAGCAACCGGGGAGCTGTTTTTT. It encodes CASRELAGATGELFF. The genes are TRBV7-3 and TRBJ2-2; 11 nucleotides line up with TRBD2. J gave up 5 bases and V 6 bases, and 5 bases lay outside the gene matches. Germline values: CDR1 SGHTA, CDR2 FQGTGA. The CDR3 runs to 15 residues. The entire variable domain, with the rest obtained from reference TRBV7-3 and TRBJ2-2, is as follows: GAGVSQTPSNKVTEKGKYVELRCDPISGHTALYWYRQSLGQGPEFLIYFQGTGAADDSGLPNDRFFAVRPEGSVSTLKIQRTERGDSAVYLCASRELAGATGELFFGEGSRLTVL.

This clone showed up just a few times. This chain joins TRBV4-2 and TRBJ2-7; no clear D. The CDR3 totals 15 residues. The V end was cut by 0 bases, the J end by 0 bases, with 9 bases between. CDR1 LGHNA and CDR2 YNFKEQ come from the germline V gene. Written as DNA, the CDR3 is TGTGCCAGCAGCCAAGATCTTGGCAGCTCCTACGAGCAGTACTTC. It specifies CASSQDLGSSYEQYF.

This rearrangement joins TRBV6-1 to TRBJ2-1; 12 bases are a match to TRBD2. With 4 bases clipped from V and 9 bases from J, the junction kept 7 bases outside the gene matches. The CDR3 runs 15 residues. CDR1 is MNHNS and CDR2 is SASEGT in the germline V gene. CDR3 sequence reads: CASSGLAGGPSEQFF. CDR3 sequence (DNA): TGTGCCAGCAGTGGCCTAGCGGGGGGGCCCTCTGAGCAGTTCTTC.

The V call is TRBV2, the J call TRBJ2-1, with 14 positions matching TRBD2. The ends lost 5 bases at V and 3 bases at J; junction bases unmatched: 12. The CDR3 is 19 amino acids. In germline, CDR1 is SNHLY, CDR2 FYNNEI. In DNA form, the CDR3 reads TGTGCCAGCAGTCCCCGACTAGCGGGAGGGATCTCGCTCTACAATGAGCAGTTCTTC. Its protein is CASSPRLAGGISLYNEQFF. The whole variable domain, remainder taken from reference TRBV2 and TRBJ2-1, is EPEVTQTPSHQVTQMGQEVILRCVPISNHLYFYWYRQILGQKVEFLVSFYNNEISEKSEIFDDQFSVERPDGSNFTLKIRSTKLEDSAMYFCASSPRLAGGISLYNEQFFGPGTRLTVL.

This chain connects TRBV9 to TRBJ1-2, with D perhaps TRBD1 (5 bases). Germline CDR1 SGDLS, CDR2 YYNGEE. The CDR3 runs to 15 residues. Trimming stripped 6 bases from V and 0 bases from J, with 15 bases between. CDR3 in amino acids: CASTLAGGSNYGYTF. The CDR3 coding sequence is TGTGCCAGCACCCTAGCGGGGGGATCTAACTATGGCTACACCTTC.

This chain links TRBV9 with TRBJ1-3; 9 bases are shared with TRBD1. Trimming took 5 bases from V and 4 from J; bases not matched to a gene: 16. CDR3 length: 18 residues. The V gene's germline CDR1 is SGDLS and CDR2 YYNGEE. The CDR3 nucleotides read TGTGCCAGCAGTGCCGGTTTACAGGGGGCCCGGGGAGGAAACACCATATATTTT. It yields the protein CASSAGLQGARGGNTIYF.

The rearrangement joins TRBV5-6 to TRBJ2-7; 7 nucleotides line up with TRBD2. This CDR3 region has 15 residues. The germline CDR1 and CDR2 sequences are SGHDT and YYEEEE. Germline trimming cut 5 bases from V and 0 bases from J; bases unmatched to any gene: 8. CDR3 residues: CASSPGWGGSYEQYF. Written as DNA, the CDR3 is TGTGCCAGCAGTCCCGGTTGGGGGGGCTCCTACGAGCAGTACTTC.

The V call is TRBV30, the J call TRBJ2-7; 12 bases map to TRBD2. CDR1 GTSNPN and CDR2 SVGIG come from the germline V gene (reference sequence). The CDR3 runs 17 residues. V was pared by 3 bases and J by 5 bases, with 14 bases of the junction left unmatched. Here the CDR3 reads CAWSATLAGGPGDEQYF. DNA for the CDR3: TGTGCCTGGAGCGCGACCCTAGCGGGAGGGCCGGGGGACGAGCAGTACTTC.

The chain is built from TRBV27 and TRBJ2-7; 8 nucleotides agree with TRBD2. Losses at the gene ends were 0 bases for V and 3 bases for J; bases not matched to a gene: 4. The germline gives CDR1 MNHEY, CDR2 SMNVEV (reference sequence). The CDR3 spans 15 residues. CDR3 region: CASSLSTSGYYEQYF. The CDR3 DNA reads TGTGCCAGCAGTTTATCAACTAGCGGTTACTACGAGCAGTACTTC.

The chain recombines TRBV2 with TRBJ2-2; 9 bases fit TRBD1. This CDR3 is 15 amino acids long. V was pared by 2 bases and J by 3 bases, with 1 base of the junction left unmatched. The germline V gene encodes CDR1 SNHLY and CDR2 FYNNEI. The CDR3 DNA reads TGTGCCAGCAGTGAAACAGGGGGCGACACCGGGGAGCTGTTTTTT. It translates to CASSETGGDTGELFF.

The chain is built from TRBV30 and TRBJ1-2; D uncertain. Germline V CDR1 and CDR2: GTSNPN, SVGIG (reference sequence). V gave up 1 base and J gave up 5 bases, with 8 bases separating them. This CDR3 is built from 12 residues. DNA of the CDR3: TGTGCCTGGAGTGAGAGCTATTATGGCTACACCTTC. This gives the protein CAWSESYYGYTF. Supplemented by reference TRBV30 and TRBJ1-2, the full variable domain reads SQTIHQWPATLVQPVGSPLSLECTVEGTSNPNLYWYRQAAGRGLQLLFYSVGIGQISSEVPQNLSASRPQDRQFILSSKKLLLSDSGFYLCAWSESYYGYTFGSGTRLTVV.

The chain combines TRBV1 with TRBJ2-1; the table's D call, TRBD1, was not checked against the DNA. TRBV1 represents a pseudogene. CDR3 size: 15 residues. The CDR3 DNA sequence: TGCACCAGCAGCGACAGGGATGGCTCCTACAATGAGCAGTTCTTC. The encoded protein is CTSSDRDGSYNEQFF.

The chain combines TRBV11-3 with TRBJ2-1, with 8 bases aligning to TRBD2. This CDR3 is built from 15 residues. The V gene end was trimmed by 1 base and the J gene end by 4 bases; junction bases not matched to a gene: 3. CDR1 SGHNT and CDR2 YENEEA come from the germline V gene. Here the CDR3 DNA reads TGTGCCAGCAGCTTAGTAGCGGGGAGTTACAATGAGCAGTTCTTC. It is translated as CASSLVAGSYNEQFF.

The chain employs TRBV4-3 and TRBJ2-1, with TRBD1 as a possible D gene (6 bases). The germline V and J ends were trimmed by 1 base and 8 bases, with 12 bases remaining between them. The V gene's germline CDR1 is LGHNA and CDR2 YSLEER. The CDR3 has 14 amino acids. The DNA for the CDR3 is TGCGCCAGCAGCCAAGGAGGCAGGGGATATGAGCAGTTCTTC. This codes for CASSQGGRGYEQFF.

The CDR3: CASSQRVDTDNGYTF. CDR3 DNA sequence: TGTGCCAGCAGCCAAAGAGTGGATACAGACAATGGCTACACCTTC. The genes are TRBV4-2 and TRBJ1-2; D is unresolved. The CDR3 is 15 amino acids. Per germline, CDR1 LGHNA and CDR2 YNFKEQ. V lost 2 bases, J lost 6 bases, and 16 bases lay in between.

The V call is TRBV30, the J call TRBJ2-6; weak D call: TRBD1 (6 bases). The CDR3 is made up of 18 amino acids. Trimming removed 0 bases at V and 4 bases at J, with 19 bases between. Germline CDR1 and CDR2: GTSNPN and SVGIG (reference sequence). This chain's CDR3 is CAWSVAGGRGRGANVLTF. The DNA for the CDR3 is TGTGCCTGGAGTGTGGCTGGGGGCCGGGGAAGAGGGGCCAACGTCCTGACTTTC.

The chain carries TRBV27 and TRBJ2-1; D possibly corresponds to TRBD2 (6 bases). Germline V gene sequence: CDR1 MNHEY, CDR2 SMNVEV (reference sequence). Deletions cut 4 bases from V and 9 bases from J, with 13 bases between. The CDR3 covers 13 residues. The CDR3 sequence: CASSSRLEGEQFF. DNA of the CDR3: TGTGCCAGCAGTTCCCGACTAGAAGGTGAGCAGTTCTTC.

CDR3 DNA sequence: TGTGCCAGCAGCCGCCCACCCTCAGGGATCGAGCAGTACTTC. It codes for CASSRPPSGIEQYF. The V call is TRBV5-6, the J call TRBJ2-7; D might be TRBD1 (5 bases). This CDR3 has 14 amino acids. Per the germline V gene, CDR1 is SGHDT and CDR2 is YYEEEE. V was shortened by 4 bases and J by 6 bases, with 17 bases between the two germline ends.

CDR3 region: CASTRTPGQATSSYEQYF. CDR3 in DNA: TGTGCCAGCACGCGAACGCCAGGTCAAGCGACTAGCTCCTACGAGCAGTACTTC. The chain employs TRBV28 and TRBJ2-7; maybe TRBD2 (6 bases). CDR3 length: 18 residues. The V and J ends lost 7 bases and 0 bases respectively, with 25 bases between them. Germline assignment: CDR1 MDHEN and CDR2 SYDVKM.

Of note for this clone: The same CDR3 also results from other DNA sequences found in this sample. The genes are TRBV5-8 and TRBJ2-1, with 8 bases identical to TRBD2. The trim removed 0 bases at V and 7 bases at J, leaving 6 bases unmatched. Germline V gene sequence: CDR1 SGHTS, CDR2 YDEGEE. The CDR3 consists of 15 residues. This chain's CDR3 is CASSLVTGGWNEQFF. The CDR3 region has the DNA TGTGCCAGCAGCTTGGTTACGGGAGGGTGGAATGAGCAGTTCTTC.

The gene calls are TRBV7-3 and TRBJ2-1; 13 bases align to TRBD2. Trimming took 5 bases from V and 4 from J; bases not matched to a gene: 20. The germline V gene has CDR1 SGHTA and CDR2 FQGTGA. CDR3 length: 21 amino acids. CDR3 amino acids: CASSRFQGTSGGARPYNEQFF. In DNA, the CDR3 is TGTGCCAGCAGCCGATTCCAGGGAACTAGCGGGGGGGCCCGGCCATACAATGAGCAGTTCTTC.

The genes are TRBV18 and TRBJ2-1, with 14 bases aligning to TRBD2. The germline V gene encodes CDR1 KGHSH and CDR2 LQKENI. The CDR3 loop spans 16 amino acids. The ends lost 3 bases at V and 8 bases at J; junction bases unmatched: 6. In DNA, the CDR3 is TGTGCCAGCTCACCGGGACTAGCGGGAGATTTAGATGAGCAGTTCTTC. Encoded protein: CASSPGLAGDLDEQFF.